The 13 T cell receptor beta chains reported below all come from one sample, sequenced in a study of T cell repertoires in cytomegalovirus infection. In TCRdb, the reads were re-called with MiXCR into one record per CDR3 protein. Of approximately 140,000 distinct CDR3 sequences detected, 8.8% appear once; the ten largest clones hold 10%. Sample: PBMCs. Receptors were obtained from a human donor in good health (CMV status not recorded). Some clones in this sample may be carry-over from other donors' samples.

This clonotype has a count of ten or more. The V and J genes are TRBV19 and TRBJ2-1, with D perhaps matching TRBD2 (6 bases). The CDR3 is made up of 16 amino acids. Looked up from germline, CDR1 is LNHDA and CDR2 is SQIVND (reference sequence). The V gene lost 0 bases and the J gene lost 7 bases, with 16 bases spanning the gap. The CDR3 region has the DNA TGTGCCAGTAGTATAGAAGAGGGTAGGGAGGCGAATGAGCAGTTCTTC. Its translation: CASSIEEGREANEQFF.

This clonotype was picked up many times. V usage is TRBV5-1 and J usage is TRBJ2-1; tentative D call: TRBD2 (6 bases). The CDR3 consists of 15 residues. Trimming shortened V by 0 bases and J by 3 bases, and 10 bases separated the two germline ends. CDR1 and CDR2 (germline): SGHRS, YFSETQ. This CDR3 reads CASSLDSGFYNEQFF. For the CDR3, the DNA is TGCGCCAGCAGCTTGGATAGCGGATTCTACAATGAGCAGTTCTTC.

This clonotype appeared many times. The chain links TRBV7-2 to TRBJ2-3; 12 bases line up with TRBD2. The CDR3 extends over 16 amino acids. Germline CDR1 is SGHTA and CDR2 is FQGNSA. Unmatched junction bases numbered 4, after V lost 3 bases and J lost 3 bases. In DNA form, the CDR3 reads TGTGCCAGCAGCTTCACTAGCGGGGGGCCGACAGATACGCAGTATTTT. This sequence encodes CASSFTSGGPTDTQYF.

This clonotype was seen repeatedly, ten times or more. This chain uses TRBV6-1 with TRBJ1-2, with a weak D call TRBD1 (5 bases). This CDR3 contains 11 residues. Germline-derived CDR1 and CDR2 are MNHNS and SASEGT. V shed 6 bases and J shed 5 bases, with 7 bases lying between them. The CDR3 region is CASRGVYGYTF. The CDR3 nucleotides are TGTGCCAGCAGAGGGGTGTATGGCTACACCTTC.

This sequence joins TRBV25-1 and TRBJ2-7, with TRBD2 identical over 7 bases. The CDR3 contains 14 residues. Trimming cost V 1 base and J 4 bases; bases outside gene matches: 4. Germline CDR1 reads MGHDK; CDR2 reads SYGVNS. The CDR3, as DNA: TGTGCCAGCAGTGAATGGGGAGGGCTGTACGAGCAGTACTTC. Translating it yields CASSEWGGLYEQYF.

This clonotype appeared many times. This chain connects TRBV28 to TRBJ1-4, with a weak D call TRBD1 (5 bases). This CDR3 is built from 15 residues. The germline gives CDR1 MDHEN, CDR2 SYDVKM. Trimming cost V 5 bases and J 2 bases, with 12 bases left between them. For the CDR3, the DNA is TGTGCCAGCAGTCCTAGGGGATCTACTAATGAAAAACTGTTTTTT. It specifies CASSPRGSTNEKLFF. Variable domain in full (rest from reference TRBV28 and TRBJ1-4): DVKVTQSSRYLVKRTGEKVFLECVQDMDHENMFWYRQDPGLGLRLIYFSYDVKMKEKGDIPEGYSVSREKKERFSLILESASTNQTSMYLCASSPRGSTNEKLFFGSGTQLSVL.

This clonotype was seen at least ten times. The V and J genes are TRBV20-1 and TRBJ2-7; D is uncertain. Trimming took off 3 bases at V and 0 bases at J, with 12 bases between the two ends. Germline loops: CDR1 DFQATT, CDR2 SNEGSKA (reference sequence). The CDR3 consists of 14 residues. CDR3 bases: TGCAGTGCTAGTGTCCAGACGAGCTCCTACGAGCAGTACTTC. Translated: CSASVQTSSYEQYF.

Points on this clonotype: This may be a read error, as it is one base from a much larger clone. V gene TRBV2 combines with J gene TRBJ1-1; the match to TRBD1 covers 7 bases. The CDR3 has 14 amino acids. V shed 6 bases, J shed 0 bases, and the junction held 4 bases outside the gene matches. Looked up from germline, CDR1 is SNHLY and CDR2 is FYNNEI. Written as DNA, the CDR3 is TGTGCCAGCAGACCGGGACAGATGAACACTGAAGCTTTCTTT. This gives the protein CASRPGQMNTEAFF.

The table lists this clonotype with a few counts. The rearrangement links TRBV5-4 to TRBJ1-1; the D gene is possibly TRBD1 (5 bases). Trimming removed 4 bases at V and 5 bases at J, with 12 bases between. Germline assignment: CDR1 SGHNT and CDR2 YYREEE (reference sequence). This CDR3 contains 13 residues. CDR3 loop: CASSNIGGTEAFF. The DNA of the CDR3 is TGTGCCAGCAGCAATATTGGGGGTACTGAAGCTTTCTTT. The complete variable domain, with remaining parts taken from reference TRBV5-4 and TRBJ1-1, reads ETGVTQSPTHLIKTRGQQVTLRCSSQSGHNTVSWYQQALGQGPQFIFQYYREEENGRGNFPPRFSGLQFPNYSSELNVNALELDDSALYLCASSNIGGTEAFFGQGTRLTVV.

This clonotype has ten or more counts. The chain has TRBV7-6 and TRBJ2-1; D perhaps matches TRBD2 (7 bases). The V end was cut by 1 base, the J end by 0 bases, with 10 bases between. In germline, CDR1 is SGHVS, CDR2 FNYEAQ. The CDR3 has 16 residues. CDR3 amino acids: CASSLVRGASYNEQFF. The CDR3 DNA sequence: TGTGCCAGCAGCTTAGTCCGGGGGGCCTCCTACAATGAGCAGTTCTTC.

In this sample, this clonotype turned up many times. This rearrangement joins TRBV7-8 to TRBJ1-2; TRBD1 is a possible D gene (5 bases). The V gene lost 3 bases and the J gene lost 0 bases, with 8 bases spanning the gap. The length of the CDR3 is 14 residues. CDR1 and CDR2 (germline): SGHVS, FQNEAQ. This CDR3 reads CASSLTASNYGYTF. In nucleotides, the CDR3 is TGTGCCAGCAGCTTGACAGCCTCTAACTATGGCTACACCTTC.

This clonotype has ten or more counts. The chain combines TRBV6-6 with TRBJ1-4, with D possibly TRBD1 on 6 matching bases. The ends were cut back, 7 bases at V and 3 bases at J, with 12 bases in the middle. This CDR3 is 14 amino acids long. Germline CDR1 is MNHNY and CDR2 is SVGAGI (reference sequence). The CDR3 region is CASTPTGANEKLFF. The CDR3 DNA sequence: TGTGCCAGCACCCCGACAGGTGCTAATGAAAAACTGTTTTTT.

This clonotype was observed at least ten times. V gene TRBV29-1 combines with J gene TRBJ2-1; 12 nucleotides align to TRBD2. The CDR3 runs to 15 residues. Germline assignment: CDR1 SQVTM and CDR2 ANQGSEA. Trimming took 6 bases from V and 7 from J; bases not matched to a gene: 10. CDR3 sequence reads: CSVRLAGVTENEQFF. CDR3 nucleotides: TGCAGCGTCAGACTAGCGGGGGTTACAGAGAATGAGCAGTTCTTC.